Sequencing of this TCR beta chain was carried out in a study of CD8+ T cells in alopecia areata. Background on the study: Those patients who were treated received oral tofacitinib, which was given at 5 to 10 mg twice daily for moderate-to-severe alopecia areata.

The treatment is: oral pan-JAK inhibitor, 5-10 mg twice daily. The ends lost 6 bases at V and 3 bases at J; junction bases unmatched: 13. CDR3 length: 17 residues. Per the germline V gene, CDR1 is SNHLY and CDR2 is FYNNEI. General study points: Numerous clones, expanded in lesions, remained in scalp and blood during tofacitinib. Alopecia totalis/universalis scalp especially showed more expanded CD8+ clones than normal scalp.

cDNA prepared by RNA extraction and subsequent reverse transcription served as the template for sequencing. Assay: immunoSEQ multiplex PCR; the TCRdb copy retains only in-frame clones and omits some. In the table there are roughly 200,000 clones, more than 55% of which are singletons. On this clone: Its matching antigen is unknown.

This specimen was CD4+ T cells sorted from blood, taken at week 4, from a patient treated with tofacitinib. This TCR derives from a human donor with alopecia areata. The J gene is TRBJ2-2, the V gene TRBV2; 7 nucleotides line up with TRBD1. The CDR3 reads CASRWDSPVGYTGELFF. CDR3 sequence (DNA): TGTGCCAGCAGATGGGACAGCCCAGTTGGATACACCGGGGAGCTGTTTTTT.